The 22 T cell receptor beta chains below all came from one sample that was sequenced in a study of PD-L1 blockade in urothelial cancer. Data came from immunoSEQ multiplex PCR; TCRdb stores just in-frame clones and leaves some out. In the table there are 35,000 to 50,000 clones, roughly 86% of which are singletons. The sample consisted of PBMCs, taken around atezolizumab (anti-PD-L1) treatment. These receptors all stem from a man aged 65-85 years with urothelial cancer.

This sequence joins TRBV11-2 and TRBJ1-5, with 7 bases matching TRBD1. The CDR3 runs 14 residues. The V gene's germline CDR1 is SGHAT and CDR2 FQNNGV. The ends lost 4 bases at V and 2 bases at J; junction bases unmatched: 2. CDR3 amino acids: CASSSGQGNQPQHF. In nucleotides, the CDR3 is TGTGCCAGCAGCTCCGGACAGGGCAATCAGCCCCAGCATTTT.

This clone was found once. The chain links TRBV2 to TRBJ2-1; tentatively, D is TRBD2 (5 bases). Germline CDR1 reads SNHLY; CDR2 reads FYNNEI. There are 13 residues in the CDR3. V lost 8 bases and J lost 7, with 15 bases in between. The CDR3 DNA reads TGTGCCAGCCTCCGGGGAGAGAAAAATGAGCAGTTCTTC. It translates to CASLRGEKNEQFF.

This rearrangement joins TRBV5-4 to TRBJ2-3, with TRBD1 as a possible D gene (7 bases). Between the trimmed V and J ends, which lost 1 base and 2 bases, there was a span of 11 bases. The germline V gene encodes CDR1 SGHNT and CDR2 YYREEE (reference sequence). The CDR3 totals 15 residues. The CDR3 coding sequence is TGTGCCAGCAGCTTGCAGGGGGGACTCACAGATACGCAGTATTTT. Translating gives CASSLQGGLTDTQYF.

The chain combines TRBV27 with TRBJ2-7; unclear D gene. The CDR3 runs to 13 residues. Germline V gene lookup returns CDR1 MNHEY and CDR2 SMNVEV (reference sequence). V was trimmed by 4 bases and J by 3 bases, leaving 10 bases between them. CDR3 residues: CASSSNVLYEQYF. The DNA for the CDR3 is TGTGCCAGCAGTTCCAACGTACTCTACGAGCAGTACTTC.

This chain joins TRBV28 and TRBJ2-1; TRBD2 aligns across 7 bases. With 6 bases clipped from V and 4 bases from J, the junction kept 12 bases outside the gene matches. The germline V gene has CDR1 MDHEN and CDR2 SYDVKM. The CDR3 runs 16 residues. DNA of the CDR3: TGTGCCAGCAGCCTTACTCTAGCGGCTTCTTACAATGAGCAGTTCTTC. Amino acids: CASSLTLAASYNEQFF.

The gene calls are TRBV11-1 and TRBJ2-7, with 8 bases aligning to TRBD1. Germline lookup yields CDR1 SGHAT and CDR2 FQDESV (reference sequence). The CDR3 is made up of 15 amino acids. V lost 3 bases, J lost 7 bases, and 11 bases stayed unmatched. The CDR3 DNA reads TGTGCCAGCAGCTTCCGACAGGGGCGAGCCGGTGAGCAGTACTTC. It encodes CASSFRQGRAGEQYF.

This clone was seen once. The V and J genes are TRBV7-3 and TRBJ2-7, with TRBD2 matching 7 bases. This CDR3 is built from 15 residues. Germline V gene sequence: CDR1 SGHTA, CDR2 FQGTGA. Trimming cost V 1 base and J 3 bases; bases outside gene matches: 6. CDR3 residues: CASSLRGGRDYEQYF. The CDR3 nucleotides are TGTGCCAGCAGCTTAAGAGGCGGGAGAGACTACGAGCAGTACTTC.

Regarding this clone: In the same sample, other DNA sequences code for this CDR3. This chain uses TRBV6-5 with TRBJ2-7, with 9 nucleotides matching TRBD1. This CDR3 has 14 residues. Germline CDR1 and CDR2: MNHEY and SVGAGI. The junction had 4 bases not matched to a gene; V was cut back by 4 bases and J by 3 bases. CDR3 in amino acids: CASSSPGQGYEQYF. The CDR3 DNA follows: TGTGCCAGCAGTTCTCCGGGACAGGGCTACGAGCAGTACTTC.

This chain uses TRBV2 with TRBJ2-2; TRBD1 agrees at 7 bases. CDR1 and CDR2 (germline): SNHLY, FYNNEI. The CDR3 totals 15 residues. With 5 bases clipped from V and 3 bases from J, the junction kept 6 bases outside the gene matches. The CDR3 DNA reads as TGTGCCAGCAGTCCGGACAGGTTCGACACCGGGGAGCTGTTTTTT. This codes for CASSPDRFDTGELFF.

This clone was seen only a few times. The V and J genes are TRBV28 and TRBJ2-2, with D possibly matching TRBD2 (6 bases). Trimming pared 6 bases from V and 2 bases from J, leaving 13 bases between. Germline assignment: CDR1 MDHEN and CDR2 SYDVKM. This CDR3 comprises 15 residues. CDR3 in amino acids: CASSPSGVNTGELFF. DNA of the CDR3: TGTGCCAGCAGCCCCTCGGGGGTCAACACCGGGGAGCTGTTTTTT.

Only one count was recorded for this clone. V gene TRBV7-3 combines with J gene TRBJ2-7; 11 bases fit TRBD2. Per germline, CDR1 SGHTA and CDR2 FQGTGA. J lost 5 bases, V lost 4 bases, and 4 bases had no gene match. There are 14 residues in the CDR3. In DNA form, the CDR3 reads TGTGCCAGCAGCTCACTAGCGGGAGAAGACGAGCAGTACTTC. It yields the protein CASSSLAGEDEQYF.

The V gene is TRBV20-1, the J gene TRBJ1-4; D unresolved. The CDR3 runs to 11 residues. Germline-derived CDR1 and CDR2 are DFQATT and SNEGSKA (reference sequence). This CDR3 is CSLLFREKLFF. CDR3 nucleotide sequence: TGCAGCCTCCTCTTCCGTGAAAAACTGTTTTTT.

This chain uses TRBV28 with TRBJ1-2; 8 nucleotides line up with TRBD1. The CDR3 spans 15 residues. V lost 3 bases, J lost 8 bases, and 11 bases stayed unmatched. Germline V gene lookup returns CDR1 MDHEN and CDR2 SYDVKM. CDR3 amino acids: CASSFLSRTGSGYTF. CDR3 bases: TGTGCCAGCAGTTTCCTTTCGAGGACAGGGAGCGGCTACACCTTC.

This clone was counted only a few times. The V call is TRBV27, the J call TRBJ1-2, with D possibly matching TRBD1 (6 bases). This CDR3 spans 20 amino acids. The V gene lost 6 bases and the J gene lost 6 bases, with 35 bases spanning the gap. The germline V gene has CDR1 MNHEY and CDR2 SMNVEV (reference sequence). CDR3 loop: CASSLTPRGIGQPNFNGYTF. For the CDR3, the DNA is TGTGCCAGCAGCCTTACCCCAAGGGGAATAGGACAGCCGAACTTTAATGGCTACACCTTC.

V gene TRBV28 combines with J gene TRBJ2-1; 10 positions agree with TRBD2. CDR3 size: 14 residues. Germline CDR1 MDHEN, CDR2 SYDVKM. V lost 7 bases to trimming and J lost 7 bases; unmatched junction nucleotides: 7. The chain's CDR3 is CASTSSGSGNEQFF. The DNA for the CDR3 is TGTGCCAGCACCTCTAGCGGGAGTGGGAATGAGCAGTTCTTC.

This chain uses TRBV18 with TRBJ2-7, with 10 bases identical to TRBD2. The junction had 7 bases not matched to a gene; V was cut back by 2 bases and J by 6 bases. The germline gives CDR1 KGHSH, CDR2 LQKENI. The CDR3 is 15 amino acids. DNA of the CDR3: TGTGCCAGCTCACCAGGACTAGCGGAGGAGGGCGAGCAGTACTTC. Translated, it gives CASSPGLAEEGEQYF.

The chain employs TRBV7-9 and TRBJ1-1; the D is unclear. Germline CDR1 and CDR2: SEHNR and FQNEAQ (reference sequence). Trimming pared 1 base from V and 0 bases from J, leaving 3 bases between. The CDR3 extends over 13 amino acids. The CDR3 nucleotides read TGTGCCAGCAGCTTAGATATGAACACTGAAGCTTTCTTT. This translates into CASSLDMNTEAFF.

This clone was recorded once. In DNA form, the CDR3 reads TGCGCCAGCAGCTTAAGGACTAGCGGGGGCAATGAGCAGTTCTTC. Translating gives CASSLRTSGGNEQFF. The gene calls are TRBV5-1 and TRBJ2-1; 13 bases match TRBD2. Germline V gene lookup returns CDR1 SGHRS and CDR2 YFSETQ. J gave up 6 bases and V 2 bases, and 2 bases lay outside the gene matches. The CDR3 sequence is 15 residues long.

V is TRBV4-2 and J is TRBJ1-3, with TRBD1 matching over 7 bases. Losses at the gene ends were 5 bases for V and 0 bases for J; bases not matched to a gene: 7. CDR1 LGHNA and CDR2 YNFKEQ come from the germline V gene. CDR3 length equals 16 residues. CDR3 coding DNA: TGTGCCAGCAGCGGAACCGGGACAGTCTCTGGAAACACCATATATTTT. It encodes CASSGTGTVSGNTIYF.

The chain couples TRBV6-5 to TRBJ1-2; D gene ambiguous. This CDR3 region has 15 residues. Looked up from germline, CDR1 is MNHEY and CDR2 is SVGAGI. Trimming pared 0 bases from V and 2 bases from J, leaving 10 bases between. CDR3 nucleotide sequence: TGTGCCAGCAGTTACTCGAATCGCAGGAACTATGGCTACACCTTC. Its translation is CASSYSNRRNYGYTF.

This chain joins TRBV5-4 and TRBJ2-7, with D uncertain. Trimming pared 3 bases from V and 0 bases from J, leaving 10 bases between. Germline V lookup: CDR1 SGHNT, CDR2 YYREEE (reference sequence). This CDR3 contains 14 residues. The CDR3 loop reads CASSSKESSYEQYF. In nucleotides, the CDR3 is TGTGCCAGCAGCTCCAAGGAGAGCTCCTACGAGCAGTACTTC. Using reference TRBV5-4 and TRBJ2-7 for the parts outside the CDR3, the full variable domain is ETGVTQSPTHLIKTRGQQVTLRCSSQSGHNTVSWYQQALGQGPQFIFQYYREEENGRGNFPPRFSGLQFPNYSSELNVNALELDDSALYLCASSSKESSYEQYFGPGTRLTVT.

The CDR3 sequence is CASTSIPGFTDTQYF. In DNA form, the CDR3 reads TGTGCCAGCACCTCCATCCCGGGATTCACAGATACGCAGTATTTT. The rearrangement joins TRBV6-5 to TRBJ2-3; D may be TRBD2 (5 bases). The V end was cut by 7 bases, the J end by 2 bases, with 16 bases between. The germline V gene encodes CDR1 MNHEY and CDR2 SVGAGI. This CDR3 has 15 residues.